This T cell receptor (beta chain) appears in the sequencing data of a study of T cell responses to AZD1222 COVID-19 vaccine. Study conclusions and caveats: Of the AZD1222 recipients, only 5 to 7 were seropositive at baseline.

Worth noting for this clone: Its antigen remains unidentified.

The CDR3 extends over 19 amino acids. Per the germline V gene, CDR1 is MNHGY and CDR2 is SVAAGI. V lost 5 bases and J 2 bases, leaving 24 bases between the germline ends. Sequencing used immunoSEQ multiplex PCR; TCRdb keeps in-frame clones, though not all of them. The sample includes around 120,000 clones, around 88% of them seen just once. The gene calls are TRBV6-9 and TRBJ2-2; TRBD1 might be the D (6 bases). The sequence was obtained from an adult who received the AZD1222 COVID-19 vaccine. The source material was peripheral blood, sampled 28 days after the second AZD1222 dose. CDR3 in DNA: TGTGCCAGCAGTACAAAGAGAACCCCAGGGGACGCTAACACCGGGGAGCTGTTTTTT. Translating gives CASSTKRTPGDANTGELFF.